These 24 T cell receptor beta chains share one sample of origin, sequenced in a study of CD8 T cells in Susac syndrome. After extraction with the RNeasy kit, about 0.5 to 1 ug of the RNA was reverse transcribed using random hexamers. Using its own MiXCR run on the immunoSEQ multiplex PCR reads, TCRdb lists one record per CDR3 protein. The table has tens of thousands of distinct CDR3 sequences, over 85% seen once. The specimen sequenced was CD8+ T cells from PBMCs. These receptors were collected from a human donor with Susac syndrome.

The V and J genes are TRBV9 and TRBJ2-3; perhaps D is TRBD1 or TRBD2 (5 bases each). Germline V gene lookup returns CDR1 SGDLS and CDR2 YYNGEE. The V gene lost 7 bases and the J gene lost 0 bases, with 9 bases spanning the gap. The CDR3 is 13 amino acids. This CDR3 reads CASDSGSTDTQYF. In DNA, the CDR3 is TGTGCCAGCGACAGCGGAAGCACAGATACGCAGTATTTT. The full variable domain, rest sourced from reference TRBV9 and TRBJ2-3, is DSGVTQTPKHLITATGQRVTLRCSPRSGDLSVYWYQQSLDQGLQFLIQYYNGEERAKGNILERFSAQQFPDLHSELNLSSLELGDSALYFCASDSGSTDTQYFGPGTRLTVL.

The genes are TRBV5-4 and TRBJ1-3; 7 nucleotides agree with TRBD1. Germline CDR1 is SGHNT and CDR2 is YYREEE (reference sequence). This CDR3 comprises 15 residues. V was clipped by 4 bases and J by 2 bases; unmatched bases: 6. CDR3 nucleotides: TGTGCCAGCAGCGGCGGACAGGCCCCTGGAAACACCATATATTTT. This gives the protein CASSGGQAPGNTIYF.

This clonotype has just one count. In nucleotides, the CDR3 is TGTGCTAGTGGTTTAGAACCGGTCCTGTACAATGAGCAGTTCTTC. Its protein is CASGLEPVLYNEQFF. The J gene is TRBJ2-1, the V gene TRBV12-5; D not resolved. The V end lost 3 bases, the J end lost 4 bases, and 13 bases lay between the germline ends. The CDR3 is 15 amino acids. CDR1 LGHNT and CDR2 FRNRAP come from the germline V gene.

The chain uses TRBV20-1 and TRBJ2-4; 7 nucleotides line up with TRBD1. The CDR3 extends over 13 amino acids. The V segment lost 3 bases and the J segment 5 bases; nucleotides outside the gene matches: 4. Germline CDR1 DFQATT, CDR2 SNEGSKA (reference sequence). The CDR3 region is CSASRDSENIQYF. The CDR3 DNA reads as TGCAGTGCTAGCCGGGACAGCGAAAACATTCAGTACTTC.

CDR3: CASSFGQGIYNEQFF. The CDR3 DNA is TGCGCCAGCAGCTTTGGACAGGGAATTTACAATGAGCAGTTCTTC. This chain joins TRBV5-1 and TRBJ2-1; 8 nucleotides match TRBD1. CDR3 size: 15 residues. J gave up 4 bases and V 2 bases, and 5 bases lay outside the gene matches. Germline V gene data show CDR1 as SGHRS and CDR2 as YFSETQ.

The chain joins TRBV27 to TRBJ2-7; 12 positions match TRBD2. J lost 2 bases, V lost 8 bases, and 7 bases had no gene match. Germline CDR1 reads MNHEY; CDR2 reads SMNVEV (reference sequence). The CDR3 is 15 residues long. The CDR3 nucleotides are TGTGCCAGCCGCCGGACTAGCGGGACGACCTACGAGCAGTACTTC. It encodes CASRRTSGTTYEQYF.

The rearrangement uses TRBV7-2 and TRBJ2-1, with 7 bases identical to TRBD1. The CDR3 length is 16 residues. The V segment lost 1 base and the J segment 4 bases; nucleotides outside the gene matches: 7. CDR1 and CDR2 (germline): SGHTA, FQGNSA. The CDR3 DNA is TGTGCCAGCAGCTTAGGATTACGACAGGGATACAATGAGCAGTTCTTC. Its translation: CASSLGLRQGYNEQFF.

The chain recombines TRBV5-4 with TRBJ1-2; no clear D. The CDR3 has 13 residues. Trimming left V 4 bases short and J 3 bases short, with 10 bases between. CDR1 is SGHNT, CDR2 YYREEE, per germline (reference sequence). The CDR3 sequence: CASSRTGDYGYTF. The CDR3 coding sequence is TGTGCCAGCAGCCGGACTGGAGACTATGGCTACACCTTC.

V and J are TRBV7-8 and TRBJ2-1; 9 positions match TRBD2. This CDR3 comprises 15 residues. With V trimmed by 5 bases and J by 8 bases, 10 bases remained unmatched. Looked up from germline, CDR1 is SGHVS and CDR2 is FQNEAQ. This CDR3 reads CASSPFSGSSDEQFF. CDR3 nucleotide sequence: TGTGCCAGCAGCCCGTTTAGCGGGAGTTCTGATGAGCAGTTCTTC.

This clonotype was counted once. The chain joins TRBV24-1 to TRBJ1-5, with D possibly TRBD1 on 5 matching bases. This CDR3 contains 16 residues. Per the germline V gene, CDR1 is KGHDR and CDR2 is SFDVKD. V lost 6 bases and J 3 bases, leaving 17 bases between the germline ends. The CDR3 coding sequence is TGTGCCACCAGTCCTCGGGACGGCACACACAATCAGCCCCAGCATTTT. Protein sequence: CATSPRDGTHNQPQHF.

The chain couples TRBV7-2 to TRBJ2-7, with D uncertain. The CDR3 loop spans 17 amino acids. V was shortened by 1 base and J by 0 bases, with 16 bases between the two germline ends. Germline CDR1 and CDR2: SGHTA and FQGNSA. CDR3 region: CASSLEVSRGLSYEQYF. DNA of the CDR3: TGTGCCAGCAGCTTAGAAGTTTCCCGTGGCCTCTCCTACGAGCAGTACTTC.

The J gene is TRBJ2-1, the V gene TRBV27; the match to TRBD2 covers 8 bases. The ends lost 3 bases at V and 2 bases at J; junction bases unmatched: 9. Germline assignment: CDR1 MNHEY and CDR2 SMNVEV (reference sequence). CDR3 length: 17 residues. CDR3 in amino acids: CASSFTSGNPAYNEQFF. CDR3 coding DNA: TGTGCCAGCAGTTTTACTAGCGGTAATCCTGCCTACAATGAGCAGTTCTTC.

The sample holds one count of this clonotype. The rearrangement uses TRBV12-3 or TRBV12-4 and TRBJ2-6; 7 bases agree with TRBD1. The CDR3 is 18 amino acids. With 6 bases clipped from V and 1 base from J, the junction kept 12 bases outside the gene matches. The CDR3 nucleotides read TGTGCCAGCAGCTGGGGGACAGTCTCAATTTCTGGGGCCAACGTCCTGACTTTC. Protein: CASSWGTVSISGANVLTF.

V usage is TRBV28 and J usage is TRBJ2-7, with D uncertain. Germline V CDR1 and CDR2: MDHEN, SYDVKM. This CDR3 comprises 14 residues. V lost 2 bases and J 3 bases, leaving 11 bases between the germline ends. The CDR3: CASSLGLSGYEQYF. In DNA, the CDR3 is TGTGCCAGCAGTTTAGGGCTGAGTGGCTACGAGCAGTACTTC.

The chain recombines TRBV12-3 or TRBV12-4 with TRBJ2-7; TRBD1 agrees at 7 bases. Trimming cost V 5 bases and J 2 bases; bases outside gene matches: 6. The CDR3 consists of 14 residues. The CDR3 region has the DNA TGTGCCAGCAGTCCCCCGACAGGGACCTACGAGCAGTACTTC. Amino acids: CASSPPTGTYEQYF.

CDR3 nucleotides: TGTGCCAGCAGCTTAGCGGAGGAGACCCGGAGCGGGGTGTACGAGCAGTACTTC. Amino acids: CASSLAEETRSGVYEQYF. The rearrangement uses TRBV7-2 and TRBJ2-7, with 7 nucleotides matching TRBD2. Germline CDR1 is SGHTA and CDR2 is FQGNSA. This CDR3 spans 18 amino acids. Trimming cost V 0 bases and J 4 bases; bases outside gene matches: 15.

This clonotype has just one count. The chain recombines TRBV28 with TRBJ2-3, with 8 bases that match TRBD2. V was clipped by 8 bases and J by 4 bases; unmatched bases: 8. Germline CDR1 and CDR2: MDHEN and SYDVKM. The CDR3 length is 14 residues. The CDR3, as DNA: TGTGCCAGCTCTATAGCGGGGCGGGCAGATACGCAGTATTTT. Amino acids: CASSIAGRADTQYF.

The V and J genes are TRBV28 and TRBJ2-1, with 14 bases fitting TRBD2. The CDR3 is 20 amino acids. Per the germline V gene, CDR1 is MDHEN and CDR2 is SYDVKM. With 2 bases clipped from V and 1 base from J, the junction kept 10 bases outside the gene matches. The CDR3 nucleotides are TGTGCCAGCAGTTTAGGACAGCCGGGACTAGCGGGAGCTTCCTACAATGAGCAGTTCTTC. This gives the protein CASSLGQPGLAGASYNEQFF.

This chain uses TRBV5-6 with TRBJ2-7; no reliable D call. This CDR3 is 15 amino acids long. Germline V lookup: CDR1 SGHDT, CDR2 YYEEEE. V dropped 0 bases and J dropped 2 bases, with 12 bases sitting between them. The CDR3 bases are TGTGCCAGCAGCTTGGCCAGGTATCAGGCCTACGAGCAGTACTTC. This translates into CASSLARYQAYEQYF. The variable domain in full, with the rest retrieved from reference TRBV5-6 and TRBJ2-7, is DAGVTQSPTHLIKTRGQQVTLRCSPKSGHDTVSWYQQALGQGPQFIFQYYEEEERQRGNFPDRFSGHQFPNYSSELNVNALLLGDSALYLCASSLARYQAYEQYFGPGTRLTVT.

V is TRBV12-3 or TRBV12-4 and J is TRBJ1-4; D remains ambiguous. V was clipped by 2 bases and J by 0 bases, with 10 bases between them. The CDR3 length is 16 residues. The CDR3 DNA follows: TGTGCCAGCAGTTTACCCGGGTATCCAACTAATGAAAAACTGTTTTTT. Protein product: CASSLPGYPTNEKLFF.

The chain recombines TRBV2 with TRBJ2-7, with D unresolved. The CDR3 contains 15 residues. Per germline, CDR1 SNHLY and CDR2 FYNNEI. V was shortened by 4 bases and J by 6 bases, with 19 bases between the two germline ends. The CDR3 region is CASSVGLAVPREQYF. CDR3 sequence (DNA): TGTGCCAGCAGTGTAGGGTTGGCCGTTCCCCGCGAGCAGTACTTC.

This chain uses TRBV27 with TRBJ1-2; TRBD1 aligns across 8 bases. The germline CDR1 and CDR2 sequences are MNHEY and SMNVEV (reference sequence). The CDR3 is 15 amino acids. V trimming: 4 bases; J trimming: 2 bases; junction bases outside the gene matches: 6. The DNA for the CDR3 is TGTGCCAGCAGTTCCCCCGGACAGGGAAACTATGGCTACACCTTC. Amino acids: CASSSPGQGNYGYTF.

The rearrangement links TRBV27 to TRBJ1-2, with D tentatively TRBD1 (5 bases). Trimming pared 0 bases from V and 8 bases from J, leaving 10 bases between. CDR3 length equals 13 residues. The germline CDR1 and CDR2 sequences are MNHEY and SMNVEV (reference sequence). CDR3 in amino acids: CASSLSGLKGYTF. For the CDR3, the DNA is TGTGCCAGCAGTTTATCGGGGCTAAAGGGCTACACCTTC.

Here the CDR3 reads CASTGEGGYNEQFF. The DNA for the CDR3 is TGTGCCAGCACAGGGGAGGGCGGCTACAATGAGCAGTTCTTC. This chain connects TRBV6-1 to TRBJ2-1, with a possible D match to TRBD2 (7 bases). There are 14 residues in the CDR3. V gave up 7 bases and J gave up 3 bases, with 13 bases separating them. The germline V gene has CDR1 MNHNS and CDR2 SASEGT.